The clone carrying this T cell receptor beta chain was picked up many times. The source of the sample is a study of tumor-infiltrating lymphocytes in oesophageal squamous cell carcinoma. Per germline, CDR1 LNHDA and CDR2 SQIVND (reference sequence). V was shortened by 0 bases and J by 1 base, with 9 bases between the two germline ends. This CDR3 has 15 amino acids. TCRdb passed the PCR reads through MiXCR, listing each CDR3 protein once. The table shows about 10,000 distinct CDR3 sequences, with around three fifths occurring only once. The receptor comes from a male donor with esophageal squamous cell carcinoma. The chain is built from TRBV19 and TRBJ1-1; TRBD1 is a possible D gene (5 bases). Sequencing was carried out using esophageal tumor tissue. The DNA for the CDR3 is TGTGCCAGTAGTATAGATTACAGGACGAACACTGAAGCTTTCTTT. This codes for CASSIDYRTNTEAFF.